This TCR beta chain emerged from a study of cytomegalovirus exposure and HLA in healthy donors. Clones were sequenced by immunoSEQ multiplex PCR, and TCRdb holds only the in-frame ones, with some missing. The sample consists of approximately 88,000 clones, roughly 96% of them appearing once. Findings and limits, study-wide: In vitro confirmation showed three CMV-associated chains to be CMV antigen specific. The study labeled 150 to 200 TCR beta chains cytomegalovirus-associated.

From the 120-subject validation cohort, which was separate from the approximately 700-subject first cohort, the donors were drawn. Turning to this clone: The target antigen is unknown.

V was clipped by 5 bases and J by 6 bases; unmatched bases: 6. The CDR3 is made up of 14 amino acids. From germline, CDR1 is WNHNN and CDR2 SYGVQD (reference sequence). This chain links TRBV10-1 with TRBJ2-1; 8 nucleotides align to TRBD2. The specimen sequenced was PBMCs. The receptor comes from a woman aged 18-29 years in good health and CMV-seronegative. This chain's CDR3 is CASSTSGLSNEQFF. The DNA for the CDR3 is TGCGCCAGCAGTACTAGCGGCCTTAGCAATGAGCAGTTCTTC.